This T cell receptor (beta chain) is drawn from a study of blood T cell repertoires in COVID-19. Study-wide background: PBMCs, B-cell-depleted T cells, or T cells were the source of the cDNA or gDNA that made up the material.

The table came from immunoSEQ multiplex PCR; TCRdb's copy has only in-frame clones and leaves some out. The sample contains under 300,000 clones, about nine tenths of which appear only once. In germline, CDR1 is LNHDA, CDR2 SQIVND (reference sequence). The CDR3 sequence is 16 residues long. V was pared by 5 bases and J by 2 bases, with 10 bases of the junction left unmatched. Material: peripheral blood. This TCR came from a middle-aged woman with acute or convalescent COVID-19. The chain uses TRBV19 and TRBJ2-3; TRBD2 agrees at 7 bases. CDR3 region: CASSARLAGYTDTQYF. CDR3 coding DNA: TGTGCCAGTAGTGCTCGACTAGCCGGTTACACAGATACGCAGTATTTT.